Listed below are T cell receptor beta chains from one sample, sequenced in a study of shared clonotypes between healthy human individuals. Assay used: immunoSEQ multiplex PCR; TCRdb lists only in-frame clones, some missing. There are approximately 940,000 clones in the sample; 70% to 85% occur only once, and over 1.3% lies in the top ten. The sample consisted of memory CD4+ T cells sorted from blood. The receptors derive from a young man in good health. Each CDR3 is given with its conserved first and last residue. A D gene is named only where the DNA matches it firmly. Expanded clones get a size class; other rows say once, few or many, or leave the size out.

15,TRBV5-1,TRBD1,TRBJ1-4,-,TGCGCCAGCAGCCCATCGCAGGGGGCGAATGAAAAACTGTTTTTT,CASSPSQGANEKLFF
15,TRBV7-8,-,TRBJ1-2,-,TGTGCCAGCAGCGCGGCGGGAGGGGCTAACTATGGCTACACCTTC,CASSAAGGANYGYTF
15,TRBV15,-,TRBJ1-4,-,TGTGCCACCAGCATGCGACTTGCAACTAATGAAAAACTGTTTTTT,CATSMRLATNEKLFF
14,TRBV9,TRBD1,TRBJ1-4,-,TGTGCCAGCAGCCCGGGACAGAATAGTGAAAAACTGTTTTTT,CASSPGQNSEKLFF
15,TRBV7-2,-,TRBJ2-5,-,TGTGCCAGCAGCTTAGCGTCCCGGCCGGGAGAGACCCAGTACTTC,CASSLASRPGETQYF
11,TRBV11-3,-,TRBJ2-3,-,TGTGCCAGCAGCTTCGGGGATACGCAGTATTTT,CASSFGDTQYF
14,TRBV5-1,TRBD2,TRBJ2-4,few,TGCGCCAGCAGCTTGACCGGGGAGGGAAACATTCAGTACTTC,CASSLTGEGNIQYF
17,TRBV15,TRBD2,TRBJ2-4,once,TGTGCCACCAGCAGAGATCTGAGCGGGGACGCCAAAAACATTCAGTACTTC,CATSRDLSGDAKNIQYF
13,TRBV6-5,-,TRBJ2-1,-,TGTGCCAGCAGGGGACATCTCTCCAATGAGCAGTTCTTC,CASRGHLSNEQFF
18,TRBV7-9,TRBD1,TRBJ1-5,-,TGTGCCAGCAGCTACTGGACAGGGATAAGCCCCCCCAATCAGCCCCAGCATTTT,CASSYWTGISPPNQPQHF
16,TRBV27,TRBD2,TRBJ2-5,many,TGTGCCAGCAGTCCTTCCCGGGGGACCGGGAGGGAGACCCAGTACTTC,CASSPSRGTGRETQYF
14,TRBV6-6,TRBD1,TRBJ2-7,-,TGTGCCAGCAGTTACGGGGACAGGGGATACGAGCAGTACTTC,CASSYGDRGYEQYF
14,TRBV7-9,-,TRBJ1-4,-,TGTGCCAGCAACAATCTCCGGGCCTCCGGAACCCTGTTTTTT,CASNNLRASGTLFF
16,TRBV12-5,TRBD2,TRBJ2-7,-,TGTGCTAGTGGTTTGTCACTAGCGGGAGGGCCCTACGAGCAGTACTTC,CASGLSLAGGPYEQYF
14,TRBV19,TRBD1,TRBJ1-2,-,TGTGCCAGTAGGTCTACCGGGACAGGGGTTGGCTACACCTTC,CASRSTGTGVGYTF
15,TRBV11-3,TRBD1,TRBJ1-5,few,TGTGCCAGCAGTTGTACAGGGGGCTGGAATCAGCCCCAGCATTTT,CASSCTGGWNQPQHF
12,TRBV30,-,TRBJ2-5,-,TGTGCCTGGAATTCTGGTCAAGAGACCCAGTACTTC,CAWNSGQETQYF
13,TRBV30,-,TRBJ1-5,few,TGTGCCTGGAGTGTCAGCTCCAATCAGCCCCAGCATTTT,CAWSVSSNQPQHF
16,TRBV6-5,-,TRBJ1-6,-,TGTGCCAGCAGTTACTCGGGGGCTGTTAGGATTTCACCCCTCCACTTT,CASSYSGAVRISPLHF
13,TRBV7-6,-,TRBJ1-2,-,TGTGCCAGCAGCTTACAGAATAACTATGGCTACACCTTC,CASSLQNNYGYTF
14,TRBV6-5,-,TRBJ1-6,-,TGTGCCAGCAGTTACTCGGGGGGAAAGTCACCCCTCCACTTT,CASSYSGGKSPLHF
15,TRBV13,-,TRBJ1-5,few,TGTGCCAGCAGCTTACGGCAGGGTATCAATCAGCCCCAGCATTTT,CASSLRQGINQPQHF
16,TRBV6-6,-,TRBJ2-2,-,TGTGCCAGCAGTTACTCGTTCCGGGCAGTCACCGGGGAGCTGTTTTTT,CASSYSFRAVTGELFF